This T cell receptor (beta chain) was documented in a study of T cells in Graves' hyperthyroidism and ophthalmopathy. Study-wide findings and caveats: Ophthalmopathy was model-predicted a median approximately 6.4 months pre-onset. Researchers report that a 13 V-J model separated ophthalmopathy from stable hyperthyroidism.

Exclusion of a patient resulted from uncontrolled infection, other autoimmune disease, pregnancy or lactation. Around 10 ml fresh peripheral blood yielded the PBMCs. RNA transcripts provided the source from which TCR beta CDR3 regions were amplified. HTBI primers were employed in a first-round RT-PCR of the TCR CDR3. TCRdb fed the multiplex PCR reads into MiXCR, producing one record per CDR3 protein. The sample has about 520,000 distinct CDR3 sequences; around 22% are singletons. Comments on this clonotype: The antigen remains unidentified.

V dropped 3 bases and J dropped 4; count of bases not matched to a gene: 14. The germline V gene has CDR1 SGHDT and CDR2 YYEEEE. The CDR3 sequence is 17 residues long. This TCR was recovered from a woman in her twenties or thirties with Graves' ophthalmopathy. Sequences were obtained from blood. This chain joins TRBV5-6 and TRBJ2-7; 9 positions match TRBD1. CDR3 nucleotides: TGTGCCAGCAGCTCCTGGGTCCGGGACAGGGTCTTATACGAGCAGTACTTC. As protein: CASSSWVRDRVLYEQYF. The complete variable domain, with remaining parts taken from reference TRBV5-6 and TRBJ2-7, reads DAGVTQSPTHLIKTRGQQVTLRCSPKSGHDTVSWYQQALGQGPQFIFQYYEEEERQRGNFPDRFSGHQFPNYSSELNVNALLLGDSALYLCASSSWVRDRVLYEQYFGPGTRLTVT.